The T cell receptor (beta chain) under discussion was sequenced for a study of cytomegalovirus exposure and HLA in healthy donors. The PCR had 60 Vbeta and 13 Jbeta primers. Data came from immunoSEQ multiplex PCR; TCRdb stores just in-frame clones and leaves some out. This sample carries around 150,000 clones, approximately 77% of them seen once, and the ten largest clones take 3.7%. Study-wide results and caveats: Follow-up analysis found HLA locus-dependent TCR association rates, highest for DRB1 and lowest for HLA-C. A missense DCLRE1C variant was associated with V- and J-gene trimming of TCR beta chains in a later analysis, and an independent cohort replicated the association. A few CMV-associated chains proved CMV antigen-specific in vitro.

Remarks on this clone: Its specificity is not known.

CDR3 length equals 15 residues. The V gene's germline CDR1 is LGHNA and CDR2 YNFKEQ. Deletions cut 4 bases from V and 8 bases from J, with 15 bases between. This sequence was found in a man under 40 in good health and CMV-seropositive. The V gene is TRBV4-2, the J gene TRBJ1-6, with a tentative D call TRBD1 (6 bases). The sample taken for sequencing was PBMCs. DNA for the CDR3: TGTGCCAGCAGCCGACTATCAGGGGTAGATTCACCCCTCCACTTT. Amino acids: CASSRLSGVDSPLHF.